The 13 T cell receptor beta chains below all came from one sample that was sequenced in a study of regulatory T cells in long-lasting Graves disease. Combining iRepertoire HTBI primers with Arm-PCR of CDR3 regions, the authors built TCR beta libraries. TCRdb re-derived calls from the multiplex PCR reads in MiXCR, one entry per CDR3 protein. The table includes approximately 300,000 distinct CDR3 sequences, under 20% detected once. The time point: newly diagnosed GD, antithyroid drugs for less than 3 months. There was RNA extracted from PBMCs, and the TCR library was made from it. Sequencing was performed on peripheral blood mononuclear cells (PBMCs), taken at new diagnosis, from a patient treated with antithyroid drugs. The receptors stem from a female donor with Graves disease.

At least ten counts were recorded for this clonotype. The chain carries TRBV3-1 and TRBJ2-3; 10 nucleotides align to TRBD2. In germline, CDR1 is LGHDT, CDR2 YNNKEL (reference sequence). With 3 bases clipped from V and 9 bases from J, the junction kept 15 bases outside the gene matches. The CDR3 totals 17 residues. The CDR3 is CASSHEREGVTGRTQYF. DNA of the CDR3: TGTGCCAGCAGCCATGAGCGGGAGGGCGTCACGGGTCGAACGCAGTATTTT.

This clonotype appeared many times. V usage is TRBV30 and J usage is TRBJ1-2; D is ambiguous. This CDR3 region has 10 residues. CDR1 and CDR2 (germline): GTSNPN, SVGIG (reference sequence). The V and J ends lost 7 bases and 1 base respectively, with 4 bases between them. CDR3 region: CAFLNYGYTF. DNA of the CDR3: TGTGCCTTCCTTAACTATGGCTACACCTTC.

The sample holds many counts of this clonotype. The CDR3 region is CASGRQTGRNTGELFF. The CDR3 DNA reads as TGTGCTAGTGGTCGACAGACAGGGAGAAACACCGGGGAGCTGTTTTTT. V gene TRBV12-5 combines with J gene TRBJ2-2, with 7 bases fitting TRBD1. Trimming at V came to 5 bases and at J to 2 bases, leaving 8 bases not matched to a gene. The germline V gene encodes CDR1 LGHNT and CDR2 FRNRAP. The CDR3 runs to 16 residues. The entire variable domain, with the rest obtained from reference TRBV12-5 and TRBJ2-2, is as follows: DARVTQTPRHKVTEMGQEVTMRCQPILGHNTVFWYRQTMMQGLELLAYFRNRAPLDDSGMPKDRFSAEMPDATLATLKIQPSEPRDSAVYFCASGRQTGRNTGELFFGEGSRLTVL.

This clonotype was counted at least ten times. The chain carries TRBV11-2 and TRBJ2-3, with D perhaps TRBD1 or TRBD2 (5 bases each). V dropped 5 bases and J dropped 8 bases, with 14 bases sitting between them. Germline CDR1 SGHAT, CDR2 FQNNGV. The CDR3 has 13 amino acids. The CDR3 protein is CASSTLRDATQYF. CDR3 bases: TGTGCCAGCAGCACCCTGAGGGACGCTACGCAGTATTTT.

In its sample, this clonotype was seen many times. This rearrangement joins TRBV20-1 to TRBJ1-3; 7 positions match TRBD1. The CDR3 spans 12 residues. The V gene's germline CDR1 is DFQATT and CDR2 SNEGSKA (reference sequence). Trimming cost V 7 bases and J 3 bases; bases outside gene matches: 3. The DNA of the CDR3 is TGCAGTGGGCAGGGGGGTGGAAACACCATATATTTT. This translates into CSGQGGGNTIYF.

This clonotype was detected ten times or more. V gene TRBV5-1 combines with J gene TRBJ2-3; TRBD2 matches 9 bases. This CDR3 is 17 amino acids long. CDR1 is SGHRS, CDR2 YFSETQ, per germline. After removal of 0 bases from V and 3 bases from J, the junction contained 8 bases not matched to a gene. The CDR3: CASSLGGSGRWTDTQYF. As DNA, the CDR3 is TGCGCCAGCAGCTTGGGAGGTAGCGGGAGATGGACAGATACGCAGTATTTT.

This clonotype was seen repeatedly, ten times or more. The V call is TRBV28, the J call TRBJ2-2; D gene ambiguous. Deletions cut 1 base from V and 8 bases from J, with 11 bases between. Germline V gives CDR1 MDHEN, CDR2 SYDVKM. The CDR3 covers 14 residues. CDR3 nucleotide sequence: TGTGCCAGCAGTTTATCTTCGGCGTCTGGGGAGCTGTTTTTT. Its protein product is CASSLSSASGELFF.

Many counts were recorded for this clonotype. The chain combines TRBV6-2 or TRBV6-3 with TRBJ1-1; D unclear. The CDR3 extends over 18 amino acids. Trimming took off 3 bases at V and 1 base at J, with 21 bases between the two ends. CDR1 is MNHEY and CDR2 is SVGEGT in the germline V gene. Here the CDR3 DNA reads TGTGCCAGCAGTTATACTTACTTAGACGGTCCAGGGAACACTGAAGCTTTCTTT. Its translation: CASSYTYLDGPGNTEAFF.

This clonotype was counted at least ten times. The chain links TRBV7-8 to TRBJ2-5; 12 bases fit TRBD2. Germline CDR1 SGHVS, CDR2 FQNEAQ. The V and J ends lost 2 bases and 2 bases, in that order; junction bases with no gene match: 9. This CDR3 has 18 amino acids. CDR3 DNA sequence: TGTGCCAGCAGCTTACCTAAGACTAGCGGGAGTCCGCAAGAGACCCAGTACTTC. Its translation is CASSLPKTSGSPQETQYF.

This clonotype was recorded only once. This sequence joins TRBV18 and TRBJ1-1, with D unclear. Germline V lookup: CDR1 KGHSH, CDR2 LQKENI. The V end was cut by 1 base, the J end by 3 bases, with 9 bases between. The CDR3 is 14 amino acids. The CDR3 region has the DNA TGTGCCAGCTCACCACAGGGTTTGGACACTGAAGCTTTCTTT. It is translated as CASSPQGLDTEAFF.

CDR3: CASSATRLSGPRADTQYF. The CDR3 coding sequence is TGTGCCAGCAGCGCGACACGTTTATCCGGGCCTAGGGCAGATACGCAGTATTTT. V is TRBV7-9 and J is TRBJ2-3; no clear D gene. Germline V gene lookup returns CDR1 SEHNR and CDR2 FQNEAQ (reference sequence). V lost 5 bases and J 4 bases, leaving 25 bases between the germline ends. The length of the CDR3 is 18 residues.

The sample holds a few counts of this clonotype. This chain links TRBV6-5 with TRBJ1-3; D gene ambiguous. The CDR3 is 16 amino acids. Trimming removed 2 bases from V and 3 bases from J, with 14 bases in between. In germline, CDR1 is MNHEY, CDR2 SVGAGI. The DNA for the CDR3 is TGTGCCAGCAGTTACCCCCCAGAACTATATGGAAACACCATATATTTT. Protein sequence: CASSYPPELYGNTIYF.

Regarding this clonotype: A far larger clone is off by one base, so a read error is likely. V is TRBV5-5 and J is TRBJ1-2; 8 nucleotides align to TRBD1. The CDR3 consists of 12 residues. Germline CDR1 and CDR2: SGHKS and YYEKEE (reference sequence). The CDR3: CASSDRGLGFTF. The CDR3 DNA follows: TGTGCCAGCAGTGACAGGGGTCTGGGCTTCACCTTC.